This record covers a single T cell receptor beta chain. This clone was seen just once. Its antigen is not yet known. Base qualities were left out, and no much larger clone turns up one base away. CDR1 and CDR2 are drawn from the germline V gene (reference sequence): PRHDT, FYEKMQ. V sheds 0 bases and J sheds 3 bases, leaving 15 bases between their ends. The CDR3 numbers 16 residues from cysteine through phenylalanine. The entry retains the CDR3 DNA only, 48 bases that are in frame from base 1. This sample was taken from a study of shared clonotypes between healthy human individuals (dated by TCRdb to 2020 to 2022). In the study overall: The cohort included a few men and a couple of women between 18 and 49 years of age. For each donor, three plates each were used for CD4 naive and CD4 memory, two plates were used for CD8 naive, and one plate was used for CD8 memory. To estimate repertoire size and how much clonotype sharing occurs between individuals, the study deeply sequenced the blood TCR repertoires of about five healthy adults. Libraries were prepared and TCR repertoires were sequenced by different laboratories using diverse techniques, in order to increase sequencing depth and limit assay-specific biases. Leukapheresis yielded between about 0.85 and 10 billion PBMCs per donor.

On the study overall, not on this receptor specifically: Approximately 5% of naive CD4, 3.5% of naive CD8, 2.3% of memory CD4, and about 0.4% of memory CD8 clonotypes were shared across a few donors. The genetic and exposure-history diversity represented was limited by the small number of donors. Incomplete sequencing was indicated by rarefaction of sorted-subset datasets, despite the large sequencing depth. Larger estimated clonotype richness was generally found for naive subsets than for memory subsets. Pairwise subsampling led to the expectation that sequencing depth would affect the degree of clonotype sharing among donors. Higher generation probabilities were observed for clonotypes shared by all four sorted-subset donors than for non-shared clonotypes. Sampling was restricted to blood, and TCR repertoires in tissue are likely to differ from TCR repertoires in blood.

CD8 naive samples were obtained by positive selection for CCR7 among CD45RO-negative cells, yielding a CD45RA+CCR7+ population from which TemRA cells were excluded. The donors were healthy, HIV-negative adults with no recently reported acute infections or vaccinations. All donors were Caucasian adults living in Nashville, Tennessee, USA. Blood was obtained by leukapheresis, after which PBMCs were separated by Ficoll-Histopaque density gradient centrifugation and cryopreserved in liquid nitrogen vapor phase. Analytical flow cytometry was used to check the purity and quantity of each magnetically sorted T cell population. Genomic DNA was isolated from each sorted fraction and quantified by UV absorbance on a Nanodrop 2000c. Using the deep immunoSEQ assay, multiplex PCR amplified TCR CDR3 regions from genomic DNA. For each cell subset, the extracted genomic DNA was distributed evenly across all wells of several immunoSEQ 96-well plates, and each plate served as one replicate. Each replicate PCR for sorted subsets received roughly 0.2 ug genomic DNA, equal to roughly 29,000 T cell genomes. The purified libraries were quantified using a Qubit 3.0 fluorometer, sized with a Bioanalyzer 2100, and then quantified again using the KAPA Library Quantification kit. Every immunoSEQ 96-well plate was sequenced on a separate single-read 150-cycle Illumina NextSeq 550 flow cell. The original pipeline was this. Because the immunoSEQ output held only junctional sequences and lacked quality scores, the filtering could not match the filtering applied to full-length reads. To assign V/J genes and CDR3, sequences were annotated using PyIR, a Python wrapper for IgBLAST v1.9, with IMGT germline references. Reads were filtered out if the reads had weak V/J assignments (E-value above 1e-6), no CDR3, stop codons, out-of-frame junctions, or ambiguous translated residues. V3J clonotypes were defined as sequences sharing the same inferred V gene, J gene, and CDR3 amino acid sequence. Percentage overlap between repertoires was calculated by dividing the number of shared unique clonotypes by the size of the smaller repertoire. Repertoire richness was assessed with RTK rarefaction, the Chao1 estimator, and Recon v2.1 estimates of unobserved clonotypes. OLGA was used to compute generation probabilities for all TCRbeta clonotypes that the gDNA method yielded from a handful of donors. Drawn from immuneACCESS, this table holds only the in-frame rearrangements with V and J called that TCRdb kept. Clones are partly lost; checked studies trace under half to an unresolved V gene and leave the rest unexplained. That table supplies the V and J calls and clone size; D and trimming were determined from the DNA. The sample profile shows about 2.1 million clones; just over 90% of them were found once. The ten largest account for approximately 1.7% of the sample.

The rearranged chain carries TRBV13 and TRBJ2-7; a tentative D call is TRBD2 (7 bases match). The sequenced sample was naive CD8+ T cells from PBMCs. This specimen's cell subset or site label, interpreted: CD45RA+CCR7+. The sequence derives from a man aged 18-30 years in good health. Some clones in this sample may be carry-over from other donors' samples. The sequenced DNA: TGTGCCAGCAGCTTAGGCCGCGGGAGCAGGGGCTACGAGCAGTACTTC. This codes for CASSLGRGSRGYEQYF.